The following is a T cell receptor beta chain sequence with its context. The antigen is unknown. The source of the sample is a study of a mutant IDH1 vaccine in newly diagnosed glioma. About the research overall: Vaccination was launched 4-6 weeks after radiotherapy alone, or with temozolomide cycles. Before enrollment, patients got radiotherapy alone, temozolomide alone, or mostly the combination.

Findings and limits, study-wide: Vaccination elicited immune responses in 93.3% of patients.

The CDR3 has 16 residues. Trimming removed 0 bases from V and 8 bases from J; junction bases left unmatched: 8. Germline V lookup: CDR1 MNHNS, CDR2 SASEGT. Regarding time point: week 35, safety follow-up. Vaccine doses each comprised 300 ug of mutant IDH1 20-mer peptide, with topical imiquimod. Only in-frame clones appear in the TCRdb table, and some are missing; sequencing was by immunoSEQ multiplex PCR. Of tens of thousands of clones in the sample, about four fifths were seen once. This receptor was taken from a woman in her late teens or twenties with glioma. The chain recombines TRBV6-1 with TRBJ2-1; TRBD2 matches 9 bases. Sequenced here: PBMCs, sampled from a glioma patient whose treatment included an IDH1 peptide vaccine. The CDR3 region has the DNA TGTGCCAGCAGTGAAGCGCGGGCGGGAGGGCTGGATGAGCAGTTCTTC. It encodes CASSEARAGGLDEQFF.